The source of this TCR beta chain is a study of B cell selection in AIRE deficiency. Conventional CD4 T cells were sorted as CD4+CD127+ cells. Germline values: CDR1 SGHAT, CDR2 FQNNGV. Trimming took off 0 bases at V and 8 bases at J, with 5 bases between the two ends. The CDR3 is 12 residues long. The assay was immunoSEQ multiplex PCR, and TCRdb's table has in-frame clones only and misses some. The profile shows about 24,000 clones, 95% to 97% of them singletons. Study-wide findings and caveats: Tconv and Treg cells from AIRE-deficient patients resembled healthy donors in TCRBV usage, CDR3 length and diversity. Approximately 33% of healthy-shared Treg TCRbeta sequences appeared in patient Tconv cells.

Concerning this clone: Its target is unknown.

The chain is built from TRBV11-2 and TRBJ1-3; D remains ambiguous. The sequenced sample consisted of CD4+CD127+ conventional T cells sorted from PBMCs. This clonotype was obtained from a human donor in good health. The CDR3 nucleotides are TGTGCCAGCAGCTTAGACCGAGACACCATATATTTT. It specifies CASSLDRDTIYF.